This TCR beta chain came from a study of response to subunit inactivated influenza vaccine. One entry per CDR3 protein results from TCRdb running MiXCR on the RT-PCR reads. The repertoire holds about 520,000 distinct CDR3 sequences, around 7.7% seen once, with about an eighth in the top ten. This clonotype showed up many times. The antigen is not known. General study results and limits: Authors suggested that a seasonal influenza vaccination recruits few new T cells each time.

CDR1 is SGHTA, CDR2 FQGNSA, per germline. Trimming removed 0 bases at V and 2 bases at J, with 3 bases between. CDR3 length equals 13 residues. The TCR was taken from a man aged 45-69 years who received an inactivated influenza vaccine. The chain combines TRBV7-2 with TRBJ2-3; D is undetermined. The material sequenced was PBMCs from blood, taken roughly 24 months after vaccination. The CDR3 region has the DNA TGTGCCAGCAGCTTAGCGGTCACAGATACGCAGTATTTT. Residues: CASSLAVTDTQYF.